The 19 T cell receptor beta chains below all came from one sample that was sequenced in a study of shared clonotypes between healthy human individuals. Clones were sequenced by immunoSEQ multiplex PCR, and TCRdb holds only the in-frame ones, with some missing. The table lists some 1.5 million clones, approximately 97% of them singletons, with roughly 1.2% in the top ten. Sequenced sample: naive CD4+ T cells sorted from blood. Subset given: CD45RA+ positively selected. Receptor source: a man aged 25-45 years in good health.

The chain combines TRBV5-6 with TRBJ1-1; D uncertain. V was pared by 1 base and J by 5 bases, with 15 bases between. The CDR3 loop spans 15 amino acids. CDR1 SGHDT and CDR2 YYEEEE come from the germline V gene. The CDR3 region is CASSLQTAMRTEAFF. The CDR3 DNA reads TGTGCCAGCAGCTTGCAAACGGCCATGAGGACTGAAGCTTTCTTT.

The chain is built from TRBV4-3 and TRBJ2-3; D not resolved. V gave up 5 bases and J gave up 2 bases, with 11 bases separating them. The CDR3 extends over 14 amino acids. Germline CDR1 is LGHNA and CDR2 is YSLEER. CDR3 in amino acids: CASSSEGNTDTQYF. CDR3 coding DNA: TGCGCCAGCAGCTCTGAAGGAAACACAGATACGCAGTATTTT.

The V gene is TRBV12-5, the J gene TRBJ1-1; no clear D gene. The germline V gene encodes CDR1 LGHNT and CDR2 FRNRAP. Trimming took off 1 base at V and 10 bases at J, with 13 bases between the two ends. The CDR3 loop spans 13 amino acids. The CDR3 region is CASGLGAGVSAFF. The CDR3 DNA reads TGTGCTAGTGGTTTGGGGGCCGGCGTGTCAGCTTTCTTT.

The chain couples TRBV5-1 to TRBJ1-2; TRBD1 matches 7 bases. V trimming: 4 bases; J trimming: 4 bases; junction bases outside the gene matches: 7. The CDR3 length is 14 residues. Germline CDR1 and CDR2: SGHRS and YFSETQ. CDR3 region: CASSTQTGRYGYTF. The CDR3 nucleotides are TGCGCCAGCAGCACCCAGACAGGGCGCTATGGCTACACCTTC.

The chain links TRBV10-3 to TRBJ2-7; weak D call: TRBD1 (6 bases). The germline V and J ends were trimmed by 9 bases and 3 bases, with 15 bases remaining between them. The germline gives CDR1 ENHRY, CDR2 SYGVKD. The CDR3 has 13 amino acids. DNA of the CDR3: TGTGCCATACGGTCCAGGGGCGTCTACGAGCAGTACTTC. Its protein product is CAIRSRGVYEQYF.

Turning to this clone: Its ends do not fully match the called genes, so a read error is possible. This chain uses TRBV5-5 with TRBJ1-2; D is undetermined. The germline gives CDR1 SGHKS, CDR2 YYEKEE (reference sequence). This CDR3 is built from 14 residues. The CDR3, as DNA: TGTGCCAGCGGCTTGACTACAGTTAACTATGGCTACACCTTC. Its protein product is CASGLTTVNYGYTF.

The rearrangement links TRBV5-4 to TRBJ2-7, with TRBD2 as a possible D gene (7 bases). This CDR3 has 13 residues. Trimming took off 9 bases at V and 5 bases at J, with 18 bases between the two ends. Germline CDR1 reads SGHNT; CDR2 reads YYREEE (reference sequence). CDR3 sequence (DNA): TGTGCCATCGAGGGGGGGATATCAGACGAGCAGTACTTC. Residues: CAIEGGISDEQYF.

A word on this clone: Other DNA sequences in the same sample also yield this CDR3. The genes are TRBV30 and TRBJ1-3; D gene ambiguous. V was trimmed by 5 bases and J by 3 bases, leaving 5 bases between them. Germline V gives CDR1 GTSNPN, CDR2 SVGIG (reference sequence). This CDR3 region has 11 residues. The CDR3 region has the DNA TGTGCCTGGGCGAGTGGAAACACCATATATTTT. Its translation is CAWASGNTIYF.

The chain links TRBV18 to TRBJ2-2, with 7 nucleotides matching TRBD1. The CDR3 consists of 18 residues. Per germline, CDR1 KGHSH and CDR2 LQKENI. V lost 2 bases to trimming and J lost 0 bases; unmatched junction nucleotides: 9. In DNA, the CDR3 is TGTGCCAGCTCACCAGACAGGGCCGCGACAGCGAACACCGGGGAGCTGTTTTTT. It is translated as CASSPDRAATANTGELFF.

CDR3 nucleotide sequence: TGTGCCAGCAGCTTAATGGCTTGGGGTGAAAAACTGTTTTTT. Amino acids: CASSLMAWGEKLFF. The chain links TRBV11-2 to TRBJ1-4; no definite D call. Germline loops: CDR1 SGHAT, CDR2 FQNNGV. The CDR3 runs 14 residues. With 2 bases removed from V and 7 bases from J, the gap between germline ends came to 11 bases.

V gene TRBV5-1 combines with J gene TRBJ2-7; tentatively, D is TRBD2 (6 bases). The CDR3 consists of 21 residues. V was trimmed by 4 bases and J by 0 bases, leaving 32 bases between them. Per germline, CDR1 SGHRS and CDR2 YFSETQ. The CDR3 is CASSPVGWRRGSHHSSYEQYF. In nucleotides, the CDR3 is TGCGCCAGCAGCCCAGTTGGATGGCGGAGGGGTAGTCATCACAGCTCCTACGAGCAGTACTTC.

The rearrangement joins TRBV28 to TRBJ2-1; possible D gene TRBD2, 6 bases. V was pared by 1 base and J by 5 bases, with 21 bases between. Per germline, CDR1 MDHEN and CDR2 SYDVKM. The CDR3 sequence is 18 residues long. The CDR3 reads CASSLFSGIGKSHNEQFF. The DNA of the CDR3 is TGTGCCAGCAGTTTATTTAGCGGAATAGGCAAGAGTCACAATGAGCAGTTCTTC.

This clone appeared a single time. The same CDR3 also results from other DNA sequences found in this sample. The CDR3 DNA follows: TGTGCCAGCAGCGTACGGGGTAGCACAGATACGCAGTATTTT. Translating it yields CASSVRGSTDTQYF. The V and J genes are TRBV9 and TRBJ2-3; D might be TRBD2 (5 bases). The V end was cut by 1 base, the J end by 0 bases, with 6 bases between. The CDR3 covers 14 residues. Germline V gene lookup returns CDR1 SGDLS and CDR2 YYNGEE.

The J gene is TRBJ2-3, the V gene TRBV30, with a tentative D call TRBD1 (6 bases). The germline CDR1 and CDR2 sequences are GTSNPN and SVGIG (reference sequence). V was trimmed by 3 bases and J by 2 bases, leaving 12 bases between them. CDR3 length: 14 residues. The CDR3 bases are TGTGCCTGGAGCAGGACAGACTTCACAGATACGCAGTATTTT. It yields the protein CAWSRTDFTDTQYF.

The J gene is TRBJ2-3, the V gene TRBV7-2; D might be TRBD1 or TRBD2, each matching 5 bases. V was clipped by 3 bases and J by 5 bases, with 12 bases between them. This CDR3 comprises 14 residues. Germline V gene lookup returns CDR1 SGHTA and CDR2 FQGNSA. The CDR3 DNA sequence: TGTGCCAGCAGCTTTCCGGGGCGCGAAGATACGCAGTATTTT. It translates to CASSFPGREDTQYF. Variable domain in full (rest from reference TRBV7-2 and TRBJ2-3): GAGVSQSPSNKVTEKGKDVELRCDPISGHTALYWYRQSLGQGLEFLIYFQGNSAPDKSGLPSDRFSAERTGGSVSTLTIQRTQQEDSAVYLCASSFPGREDTQYFGPGTRLTVL.

Details on this clone: Sequence at one end of the junction differs from germline and may be a read error. V gene TRBV28 combines with J gene TRBJ2-7; 11 nucleotides match TRBD2. The CDR3 length is 13 residues. The V gene's germline CDR1 is MDHEN and CDR2 SYDVKM. The CDR3 loop reads CASELAGAYEQCF. In DNA form, the CDR3 reads TGTGCCAGTGAACTAGCGGGAGCCTACGAGCAGTGCTTC.

As concerns this clone: Other DNA variants within this sample encode the same CDR3. This chain connects TRBV11-2 to TRBJ2-2; possible D gene TRBD2, 5 bases. V lost 1 base and J lost 0, with 6 bases in between. The germline CDR1 and CDR2 sequences are SGHAT and FQNNGV. The CDR3 loop spans 15 amino acids. The CDR3 bases are TGTGCCAGCAGCTTAGCGGGAACGAACACCGGGGAGCTGTTTTTT. It translates to CASSLAGTNTGELFF.

This chain links TRBV29-1 with TRBJ2-3, with no clear D. The CDR3 totals 15 residues. Germline V gene data show CDR1 as SQVTM and CDR2 as ANQGSEA. Trimming left V 6 bases short and J 0 bases short, with 16 bases between. CDR3 amino acids: CSVSFLGTSTDTQYF. The CDR3 DNA is TGCAGCGTCTCCTTTCTAGGAACTAGCACAGATACGCAGTATTTT.

This clone has only one observation. The rearrangement links TRBV11-3 to TRBJ2-7; D possibly corresponds to TRBD2 (5 bases). Germline assignment: CDR1 SGHNT and CDR2 YENEEA. The V and J ends lost 1 base and 6 bases respectively, with 13 bases between them. The CDR3 spans 14 residues. The CDR3 spells CASSLAPSRGEQYF. CDR3 coding DNA: TGTGCCAGCAGCTTAGCTCCTAGCCGGGGCGAGCAGTACTTC.